Described below is a single TCR beta chain sequence and its context. CDR1 and CDR2 from the germline V gene are DFQATT and SNEGSKA (reference sequence). This CDR3 spans 11 amino acids. Deletions cut 7 bases from V and 5 bases from J, with 11 bases between. This sample was taken from a study of cytomegalovirus exposure and HLA in healthy donors. PCR was performed using 60 Vbeta and 13 Jbeta primers. This table comes from immunoSEQ multiplex PCR, and its TCRdb copy is limited to in-frame clones, with some not included. This table has approximately 150,000 clones, 72% appearing once. V is TRBV20-1 and J is TRBJ1-1, with unresolved D. This clonotype was obtained from a human donor in good health. The sequencing input was PBMCs. CDR3 sequence (DNA): TGCAGTGTTACAGTTGGTACTGAAGCTTTCTTT. It is translated as CSVTVGTEAFF.